Described below is a single T cell receptor beta chain sequence and its context. A much larger clone lies a single base off, so this may be a read error. Trimming removed 3 bases from V and 12 bases from J, with 18 bases in between. CDR3 length: 14 residues. The germline gives CDR1 SEHNR, CDR2 FQNEAQ (reference sequence). Unique molecular identifier tags were affixed to discrete cDNA molecules. In TCRdb, the 5' RACE reads were re-called with MiXCR into one record per CDR3 protein. In the table there are 25,000 to 35,000 distinct CDR3 sequences, about 4.6% of which are singletons. The sample is drawn from a study of early T cells in non-severe SARS-CoV-2 infection. Overall study: Bulk RNA from unsorted whole blood was sequenced; chains were unpaired.

The TCR sequence derives from an adult who was a healthcare worker with PCR-confirmed SARS-CoV-2 infection or an uninfected control (not recorded which). The specimen was whole blood, collected at baseline. The chain couples TRBV7-9 to TRBJ2-1; tentative D call: TRBD2 (6 bases). This chain's CDR3 is CASSLRPSVPGQFF. As DNA, the CDR3 is TGTGCCAGCAGCTTGCGCCCTAGCGTGCCTGGGCAGTTCTTC.